This T cell receptor (beta chain) is drawn from a study of identical twins. Study-wide results and caveats: Carriage of fewer insertions was seen in abundant cord blood beta clonotypes, whereas memory repertoires showed none.

Trimming cost V 7 bases and J 3 bases, with 12 bases left between them. The CDR3 extends over 12 amino acids. CDR1 and CDR2 (germline): DFQATT, SNEGSKA (reference sequence). In every case, the donor was a healthy Caucasian. To note about this clonotype: The antigen is not known.

One entry per CDR3 protein results from TCRdb running MiXCR on the 5' RACE reads. The sample carries 500,000 to 650,000 distinct CDR3 sequences, 20% to 25% recorded once. These data also featured in a second study, about yellow fever vaccine responses in identical twins.

The specimen sequenced was CD4+ T cells sorted from blood. The chain combines TRBV20-1 with TRBJ1-1; D not resolved. This TCR was recovered from a woman between 18 and 29 years old in good health. The CDR3: CSGGGQDTEAFF. The CDR3 DNA is TGCAGTGGAGGAGGTCAGGACACTGAAGCTTTCTTT.